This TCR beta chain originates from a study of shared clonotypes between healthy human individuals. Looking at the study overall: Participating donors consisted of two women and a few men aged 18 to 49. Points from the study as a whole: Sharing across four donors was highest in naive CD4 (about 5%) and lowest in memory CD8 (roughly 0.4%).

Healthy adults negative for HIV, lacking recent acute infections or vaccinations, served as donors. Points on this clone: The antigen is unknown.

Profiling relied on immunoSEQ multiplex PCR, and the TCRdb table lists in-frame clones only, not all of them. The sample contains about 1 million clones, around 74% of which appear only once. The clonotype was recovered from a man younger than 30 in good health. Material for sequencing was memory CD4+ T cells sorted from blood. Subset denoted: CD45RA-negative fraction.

Here the CDR3 DNA reads TGTGCCAGCTCACCAAGTCAAAGGGGCTCTGGAAACACCATATATTTT. As protein: CASSPSQRGSGNTIYF. The chain links TRBV18 to TRBJ1-3, with D possibly being TRBD1 (5 bases). The length of the CDR3 is 16 residues. The germline gives CDR1 KGHSH, CDR2 LQKENI. V gave up 2 bases and J gave up 0 bases, with 11 bases separating them.